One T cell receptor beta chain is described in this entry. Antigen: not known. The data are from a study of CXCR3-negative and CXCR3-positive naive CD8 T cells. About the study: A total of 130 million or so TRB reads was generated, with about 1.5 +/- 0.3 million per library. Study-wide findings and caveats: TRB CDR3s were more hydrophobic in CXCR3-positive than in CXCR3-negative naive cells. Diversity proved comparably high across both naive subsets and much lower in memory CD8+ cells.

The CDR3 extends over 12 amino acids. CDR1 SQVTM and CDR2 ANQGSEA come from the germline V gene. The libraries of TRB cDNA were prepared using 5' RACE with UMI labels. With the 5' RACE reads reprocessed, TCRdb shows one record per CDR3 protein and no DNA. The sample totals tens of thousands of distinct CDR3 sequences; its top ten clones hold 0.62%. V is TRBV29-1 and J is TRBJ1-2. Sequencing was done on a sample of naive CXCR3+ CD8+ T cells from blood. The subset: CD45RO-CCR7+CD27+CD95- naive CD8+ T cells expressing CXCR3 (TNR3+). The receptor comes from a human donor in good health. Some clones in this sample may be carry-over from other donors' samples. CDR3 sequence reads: CSVEVSFYGYTF. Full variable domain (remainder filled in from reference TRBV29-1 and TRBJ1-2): SAVISQKPSRDICQRGTSLTIQCQVDSQVTMMFWYRQQPGQSLTLIATANQGSEATYESGFVIDKFPISRPNLTFSTLTVSNMSPEDSSIYLCSVEVSFYGYTFGSGTRLTVV.